The 2 T cell receptor beta chains presented below share a single source sample, sequenced in a study of T cells in Graves' hyperthyroidism and ophthalmopathy. What was amplified from RNA transcripts were TCR beta CDR3 regions. The TCR CDR3 was amplified in a first-round RT-PCR using the HTBI primer set. Via MiXCR, TCRdb re-called the multiplex PCR reads, giving one row per CDR3 protein. The sample holds around 440,000 distinct CDR3 sequences, around 14% seen once. The sequenced sample was blood. These receptors all come from a woman younger than 35 with Graves' hyperthyroidism.

This clonotype occurred a few times. A read error is possible here, since a much larger clone lies one base away. The V gene is TRBV12-3 or TRBV12-4, the J gene TRBJ2-2; D may be TRBD1 or TRBD2 (5 bases each). Trimming removed 7 bases at V and 1 base at J, with 10 bases between. The CDR3 sequence is 14 residues long. CDR3 coding DNA: TGTGCCAGCACCACGAGGGGGAACACCGGGGAGCTGTTTTTT. This encodes CASTTRGNTGELFF.

The rearrangement uses TRBV3-1 and TRBJ1-1; D call uncertain. CDR3 length equals 16 residues. Germline V gene data show CDR1 as LGHDT and CDR2 as YNNKEL (reference sequence). V dropped 2 bases and J dropped 1 base, with 14 bases sitting between them. The CDR3 region is CASSQLLRPGNTEAFF. CDR3 sequence (DNA): TGTGCCAGCAGCCAACTCCTACGCCCAGGGAACACTGAAGCTTTCTTT.